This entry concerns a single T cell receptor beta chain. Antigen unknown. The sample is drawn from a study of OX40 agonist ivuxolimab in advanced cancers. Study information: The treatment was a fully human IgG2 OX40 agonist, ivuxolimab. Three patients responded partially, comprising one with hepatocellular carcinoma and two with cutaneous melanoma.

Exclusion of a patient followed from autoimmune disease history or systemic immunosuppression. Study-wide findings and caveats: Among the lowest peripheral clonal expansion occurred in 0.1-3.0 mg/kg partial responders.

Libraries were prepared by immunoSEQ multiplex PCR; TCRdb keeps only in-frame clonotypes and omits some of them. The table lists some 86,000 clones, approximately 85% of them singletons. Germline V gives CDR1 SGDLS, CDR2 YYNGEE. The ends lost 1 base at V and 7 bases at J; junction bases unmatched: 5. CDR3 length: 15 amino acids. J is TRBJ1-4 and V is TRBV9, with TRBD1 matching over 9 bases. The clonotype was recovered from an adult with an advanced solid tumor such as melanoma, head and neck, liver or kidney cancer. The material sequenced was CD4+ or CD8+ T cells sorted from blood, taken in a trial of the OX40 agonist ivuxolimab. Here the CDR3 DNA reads TGTGCCAGCAGCGTAACCGGGACAGGGCTTGAAAAACTGTTTTTT. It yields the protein CASSVTGTGLEKLFF.